A single sample gave rise to the 18 T cell receptor beta chains below, sequenced in a study of T-cell memory formation after mild COVID-19. TCRdb used MiXCR to reprocess the 5' RACE reads, holding one entry per CDR3 protein. The table lists 530,000 or so distinct CDR3 sequences, roughly 17% of them singletons. The sequenced material came from PBMCs or a T cell subset sorted from them (not recorded which). These receptors were taken from an adult woman who had mild COVID-19 (a few samples of this study predate the infection). Cell type and time point are not known.

The chain combines TRBV23-1 with TRBJ2-7; a weak D match, TRBD1 (5 bases). TRBV23-1 is recorded as an ORF, its role being uncertain. Trimming pared 8 bases from V and 4 bases from J, leaving 18 bases between. CDR3 size: 14 residues. For the CDR3, the DNA is TGCGCCAGCGGCCCGACAGATACAGTGTACGAGCAGTACTTC. Translated: CASGPTDTVYEQYF.

Points on this clonotype: The junction departs from germline at one end; a sequencing error may be responsible. The chain recombines TRBV6-6 with TRBJ1-1; D call uncertain. In germline, CDR1 is MNHNY, CDR2 SVGAGI (reference sequence). The CDR3 runs 13 residues. The CDR3: CASNYGEATEAFF. Here the CDR3 DNA reads TGTGCCAGCAATTACGGGGAGGCGACTGAAGCTTTCTTT.

The CDR3 DNA sequence: TGTGCCACCCAAGGGGGGGGAGCCTACGAGCAGTACTTC. It yields the protein CATQGGGAYEQYF. The genes are TRBV5-5 and TRBJ2-7, with D possibly TRBD2 on 7 matching bases. Trimming took off 9 bases at V and 2 bases at J, with 15 bases between the two ends. Looked up from germline, CDR1 is SGHKS and CDR2 is YYEKEE (reference sequence). This CDR3 has 13 residues.

J is TRBJ1-1 and V is TRBV28, with D uncertain. The CDR3 consists of 10 residues. V was trimmed by 7 bases and J by 3 bases, leaving 3 bases between them. The V gene's germline CDR1 is MDHEN and CDR2 SYDVKM. CDR3 nucleotide sequence: TGTGCCAGCAAGGACACTGAAGCTTTCTTT. Translation: CASKDTEAFF.

This clonotype appeared a few times. The V and J genes are TRBV18 and TRBJ2-3; 13 nucleotides agree with TRBD2. Germline trimming cut 3 bases from V and 2 bases from J; bases unmatched to any gene: 5. The V gene's germline CDR1 is KGHSH and CDR2 LQKENI. The CDR3 covers 17 residues. The CDR3 coding sequence is TGTGCCAGCTCACCGGGGACTAGCGGGGCGATCACAGATACGCAGTATTTT. Translated: CASSPGTSGAITDTQYF.

The chain is built from TRBV7-3 and TRBJ1-2; no reliable D call. The CDR3 length is 14 residues. Germline CDR1 and CDR2: SGHTA and FQGTGA. V gave up 0 bases and J gave up 0 bases, with 5 bases separating them. For the CDR3, the DNA is TGTGCCAGCAGCTTAACGCTTGCTAACTATGGCTACACCTTC. It encodes CASSLTLANYGYTF. The full variable domain, with the rest looked up from reference TRBV7-3 and TRBJ1-2, is GAGVSQTPSNKVTEKGKYVELRCDPISGHTALYWYRQSLGQGPEFLIYFQGTGAADDSGLPNDRFFAVRPEGSVSTLKIQRTERGDSAVYLCASSLTLANYGYTFGSGTRLTVV.

This clonotype was seen ten or more times. V usage is TRBV5-1 and J usage is TRBJ2-5, with TRBD1 identical over 7 bases. CDR3 length equals 14 residues. The junction had 5 bases not matched to a gene; V was cut back by 4 bases and J by 2 bases. Germline CDR1 and CDR2: SGHRS and YFSETQ. Here the CDR3 reads CASSTGQTQETQYF. For the CDR3, the DNA is TGCGCCAGCAGCACGGGACAGACGCAAGAGACCCAGTACTTC. Full variable domain (missing parts from reference TRBV5-1 and TRBJ2-5): KAGVTQTPRYLIKTRGQQVTLSCSPISGHRSVSWYQQTPGQGLQFLFEYFSETQRNKGNFPGRFSGRQFSNSRSEMNVSTLELGDSALYLCASSTGQTQETQYFGPGTRLLVL.

The sample holds a few counts of this clonotype. CDR3 amino acids: CASRTGGENTIYF. The DNA of the CDR3 is TGTGCCAGCCGCACAGGGGGCGAAAACACCATATATTTT. The chain carries TRBV12-3 or TRBV12-4 and TRBJ1-3; TRBD1 agrees at 9 bases. This CDR3 has 13 residues. Trimming removed 8 bases from V and 6 bases from J; junction bases left unmatched: 5.

This chain connects TRBV6-1 to TRBJ2-3; D possibly uses TRBD1 or TRBD2 (6 bases each). CDR1 and CDR2 (germline): MNHNS, SASEGT. The CDR3 loop spans 15 amino acids. V lost 5 bases and J 2 bases, leaving 14 bases between the germline ends. In nucleotides, the CDR3 is TGTGCCAGCAGTATACGGGGGCCCCTCACAGATACGCAGTATTTT. This gives the protein CASSIRGPLTDTQYF.

The chain uses TRBV29-1 and TRBJ1-1; D call uncertain. The CDR3 is made up of 10 amino acids. The germline gives CDR1 SQVTM, CDR2 ANQGSEA. Trimming pared 7 bases from V and 1 base from J, leaving 4 bases between. CDR3 loop: CSAENTEAFF. The CDR3 DNA reads as TGCAGCGCGGAGAACACTGAAGCTTTCTTT.

This clonotype was seen more than once but under ten times. The chain uses TRBV5-1 and TRBJ2-3; TRBD2 might be the D (5 bases). Looked up from germline, CDR1 is SGHRS and CDR2 is YFSETQ. This CDR3 contains 15 residues. V lost 0 bases and J 2 bases, leaving 10 bases between the germline ends. CDR3 amino acids: CASSLATGDTDTQYF. The CDR3 DNA is TGCGCCAGCAGCTTGGCCACCGGGGACACAGATACGCAGTATTTT.

The J gene is TRBJ2-7, the V gene TRBV4-1, with D unclear. Germline lookup yields CDR1 MGHRA and CDR2 YSYEKL. The ends were cut back, 0 bases at V and 7 bases at J, with 10 bases in the middle. This CDR3 is 13 amino acids long. CDR3 coding DNA: TGCGCCAGCAGCCAAGATTCTCTCATGGAGCAGTACTTC. It codes for CASSQDSLMEQYF.

This clonotype has just one count. The chain carries TRBV7-2 and TRBJ2-1; 13 bases align to TRBD2. CDR1 is SGHTA, CDR2 FQGNSA, per germline. The CDR3 covers 15 residues. V dropped 4 bases and J dropped 6; count of bases not matched to a gene: 3. The CDR3 DNA is TGTGCCAGCAGCTCGACTAGCGGGGGGCTCAATGAGCAGTTCTTC. Protein product: CASSSTSGGLNEQFF.

The rearrangement links TRBV19 to TRBJ2-4, with 7 bases fitting TRBD1. There are 18 residues in the CDR3. CDR1 is LNHDA, CDR2 SQIVND, per germline (reference sequence). J lost 3 bases, V lost 3 bases, and 14 bases had no gene match. The CDR3 nucleotides read TGTGCCAGTAGTATTGTGGGACAGAGGACGCTAGACAAAAACATTCAGTACTTC. This encodes CASSIVGQRTLDKNIQYF.

The CDR3 is CASSLPFTTGELFF. The CDR3 coding sequence is TGCGCCAGCAGCCTACCATTTACCACCGGGGAGCTGTTTTTT. V and J are TRBV5-1 and TRBJ2-2; D call uncertain. The germline CDR1 and CDR2 sequences are SGHRS and YFSETQ. The CDR3 covers 14 residues. With 4 bases removed from V and 4 bases from J, the gap between germline ends came to 11 bases.

J is TRBJ2-2 and V is TRBV5-1; D possibly uses TRBD1 or TRBD2 (5 bases each). From germline, CDR1 is SGHRS and CDR2 YFSETQ. The CDR3 sequence is 17 residues long. V was shortened by 0 bases and J by 2 bases, with 14 bases between the two germline ends. The CDR3 DNA sequence: TGCGCCAGCAGCTTGGCCTCGGGGCCGGGTAACACCGGGGAGCTGTTTTTT. Protein: CASSLASGPGNTGELFF.

Details on this clonotype: This may stem from a read error, because a much larger clone lies one nucleotide away. The V and J genes are TRBV12-3 or TRBV12-4 and TRBJ2-7, with TRBD1 as a possible D gene (6 bases). The CDR3 runs 16 residues. The CDR3, as DNA: TGTGACAGCAGTCCTGGGACAACTGTCCCCCCCTACGAGCAGTACTTC. Translated: CDSSPGTTVPPYEQYF.

This chain links TRBV12-3 or TRBV12-4 with TRBJ2-5; weak D call: TRBD2 (7 bases). V dropped 3 bases and J dropped 5 bases, with 19 bases sitting between them. The CDR3 covers 16 residues. The CDR3 spells CASSFLGGASGETQYF. The CDR3, as DNA: TGTGCCAGCAGTTTCCTTGGGGGGGCATCGGGGGAGACCCAGTACTTC.